This TCR beta chain was retrieved from a study of cytomegalovirus exposure and HLA in healthy donors. In the PCR, 60 Vbeta and 13 Jbeta primers were used. The data were produced by immunoSEQ multiplex PCR, yet TCRdb's version contains in-frame clones alone and is incomplete. The sample contains 120,000 to 150,000 clones, 79% of which appear only once. V lost 2 bases, J lost 5 bases, and 9 bases lay in between. The germline gives CDR1 SGHNT, CDR2 YENEEA. The CDR3 sequence is 13 residues long. This sequence was found in a man between 18 and 29 years old in good health and CMV-seronegative. Sequenced material: PBMCs. The J gene is TRBJ1-1, the V gene TRBV11-3; D is undetermined. CDR3: CASSLSLATEAFF. DNA of the CDR3: TGTGCCAGCAGCTTATCGCTGGCAACTGAAGCTTTCTTT.